These 29 T cell receptor beta chains came from one sample sequenced in a study of cytotoxic CD8 clonotypes in ibrutinib-treated CLL. Profiling relied on immunoSEQ multiplex PCR, and the TCRdb table lists in-frame clones only, not all of them. The table includes some 81,000 clones, about 76% detected once. The specimen comprised PBMCs, sampled after 12 months of ibrutinib treatment. The receptors originated from a human donor with chronic lymphocytic leukemia.

This chain connects TRBV4-2 to TRBJ2-2, with 14 bases that match TRBD2. CDR1 and CDR2 (germline): LGHNA, YNFKEQ. Trimming took 3 bases from V and 2 from J; bases not matched to a gene: 5. This CDR3 region has 18 residues. The CDR3 is CASSHGTSGGRNTGELFF. CDR3 nucleotides: TGTGCCAGCAGCCACGGGACTAGCGGGGGCCGAAACACCGGGGAGCTGTTTTTT.

The chain carries TRBV5-6 and TRBJ1-1; TRBD1 aligns across 7 bases. The V and J ends lost 4 bases and 6 bases, in that order; junction bases with no gene match: 6. The CDR3 contains 13 residues. Per the germline V gene, CDR1 is SGHDT and CDR2 is YYEEEE. The DNA of the CDR3 is TGTGCCAGCAGCCCTGGACAGGTCTCTGAAGCTTTCTTT. Amino acid sequence: CASSPGQVSEAFF.

Of note for this clone: This sample includes further DNA sequences coding for the same CDR3. The chain employs TRBV27 and TRBJ1-1; D perhaps matches TRBD1 (6 bases). Per the germline V gene, CDR1 is MNHEY and CDR2 is SMNVEV (reference sequence). This CDR3 is 14 amino acids long. V dropped 8 bases and J dropped 1 base, with 14 bases sitting between them. The CDR3 reads CASSPGGGNTEAFF. Here the CDR3 DNA reads TGTGCCAGCTCCCCGGGGGGCGGGAACACTGAAGCTTTCTTT.

This clone has a handful of counts. This chain connects TRBV7-3 to TRBJ2-1; D is uncertain. Germline V lookup: CDR1 SGHTA, CDR2 FQGTGA. V was trimmed by 5 bases and J by 1 base, leaving 12 bases between them. The CDR3 extends over 15 amino acids. The CDR3 protein is CASSTRTSSYNEQFF. The CDR3, as DNA: TGTGCCAGCAGCACCCGGACGAGTTCCTACAATGAGCAGTTCTTC.

This clone was picked up one time. This chain joins TRBV7-2 and TRBJ2-7, with 9 bases fitting TRBD1. The CDR3 runs to 14 residues. With V trimmed by 5 bases and J by 3 bases, 5 bases remained unmatched. CDR1 SGHTA and CDR2 FQGNSA come from the germline V gene. The chain's CDR3 is CASSQQTGGYEQYF. The DNA of the CDR3 is TGTGCCAGCAGCCAACAGACAGGGGGCTACGAGCAGTACTTC.

This clone was detected only once. The chain is built from TRBV14 and TRBJ2-1; 7 bases align to TRBD2. This CDR3 region has 17 residues. Germline values: CDR1 SGHDN, CDR2 FVKESK. Germline trimming cut 1 base from V and 4 bases from J; bases unmatched to any gene: 10. The CDR3 nucleotides are TGTGCCAGCAGCCAAGGGGTAGGGGCTAGCGGTTACAATGAGCAGTTCTTC. It specifies CASSQGVGASGYNEQFF.

The V call is TRBV2, the J call TRBJ1-1; TRBD1 is a possible D gene (5 bases). V lost 1 base and J lost 6, with 9 bases in between. CDR3 length equals 13 residues. Germline-derived CDR1 and CDR2 are SNHLY and FYNNEI. The CDR3 region is CASSEGGSAEAFF. The DNA of the CDR3 is TGTGCCAGCAGTGAAGGGGGGTCCGCTGAAGCTTTCTTT. Full variable domain (outside the CDR3, taken from reference TRBV2 and TRBJ1-1): EPEVTQTPSHQVTQMGQEVILRCVPISNHLYFYWYRQILGQKVEFLVSFYNNEISEKSEIFDDQFSVERPDGSNFTLKIRSTKLEDSAMYFCASSEGGSAEAFFGQGTRLTVV.

The genes are TRBV7-3 and TRBJ1-1, with D tentatively TRBD1 (6 bases). V was clipped by 3 bases and J by 4 bases, with 12 bases between them. Germline assignment: CDR1 SGHTA and CDR2 FQGTGA. The CDR3 consists of 14 residues. CDR3 amino acids: CASSFLGGTTEAFF. CDR3 coding DNA: TGTGCCAGCAGCTTTCTGGGGGGCACCACTGAAGCTTTCTTT.

The CDR3 here is CASSEALRRDGLSYEQYF. CDR3 in DNA: TGTGCCAGCAGTGAAGCGCTTCGGCGGGACGGACTATCCTACGAGCAGTACTTC. The chain links TRBV6-1 to TRBJ2-7; tentatively, D is TRBD2 (6 bases). The V end lost 0 bases, the J end lost 1 base, and 19 bases lay between the germline ends. Germline CDR1 MNHNS, CDR2 SASEGT. The CDR3 is made up of 18 amino acids.

The J gene is TRBJ2-1, the V gene TRBV7-9; TRBD2 matches 15 bases. CDR1 and CDR2 from the germline V gene are SEHNR and FQNEAQ (reference sequence). The CDR3 totals 15 residues. The trim removed 8 bases at V and 9 bases at J, leaving 8 bases unmatched. The CDR3 region is CASRPPGLAGGEQFF. Written as DNA, the CDR3 is TGTGCCAGCCGCCCACCGGGACTAGCGGGAGGTGAGCAGTTCTTC.

The chain joins TRBV19 to TRBJ1-5, with D tentatively TRBD1 (5 bases). The germline V gene encodes CDR1 LNHDA and CDR2 SQIVND (reference sequence). This CDR3 spans 15 amino acids. V lost 7 bases and J lost 1, with 14 bases in between. The CDR3 nucleotides read TGTGCCAGTACAACCCGACAGTGGAGCAATCAGCCCCAGCATTTT. Its protein product is CASTTRQWSNQPQHF. Supplemented by reference TRBV19 and TRBJ1-5, the full variable domain reads DGGITQSPKYLFRKEGQNVTLSCEQNLNHDAMYWYRQDPGQGLRLIYYSQIVNDFQKGDIAEGYSVSREKKESFPLTVTSAQKNPTAFYLCASTTRQWSNQPQHFGDGTRLSIL.

The chain couples TRBV28 to TRBJ2-3, with TRBD1 as a possible D gene (5 bases). The germline V and J ends were trimmed by 3 bases and 0 bases, with 13 bases remaining between them. The germline V gene has CDR1 MDHEN and CDR2 SYDVKM. CDR3 length: 16 residues. Here the CDR3 reads CASSFPAGSSTDTQYF. The CDR3 DNA reads as TGTGCCAGCAGTTTTCCGGCAGGGTCCAGCACAGATACGCAGTATTTT.

This rearrangement joins TRBV5-1 to TRBJ1-2, with TRBD1 matching 9 bases. V lost 4 bases to trimming and J lost 6 bases; unmatched junction nucleotides: 13. The CDR3 is 16 amino acids. Germline V gene data show CDR1 as SGHRS and CDR2 as YFSETQ. CDR3 loop: CASSASSGQGYHGYTF. Written as DNA, the CDR3 is TGCGCCAGCAGCGCAAGCTCGGGACAGGGTTACCATGGCTACACCTTC.

V is TRBV7-9 and J is TRBJ2-7, with D maybe TRBD1 (5 bases). Trimming shortened V by 4 bases and J by 3 bases, and 10 bases separated the two germline ends. This CDR3 is built from 13 residues. CDR1 and CDR2 (germline): SEHNR, FQNEAQ (reference sequence). The CDR3 region is CASSYQGFYEQYF. As DNA, the CDR3 is TGTGCCAGCAGCTACCAGGGTTTCTACGAGCAGTACTTC. The full variable domain, completed using reference TRBV7-9 and TRBJ2-7, is DTGVSQNPRHKITKRGQNVTFRCDPISEHNRLYWYRQTLGQGPEFLTYFQNEAQLEKSRLLSDRFSAERPKGSFSTLEIQRTEQGDSAMYLCASSYQGFYEQYFGPGTRLTVT.

This clone was recorded a few times. This chain joins TRBV19 and TRBJ1-5, with TRBD1 matching 7 bases. This CDR3 is 14 amino acids long. Trimming took 7 bases from V and 4 from J; bases not matched to a gene: 7. Per the germline V gene, CDR1 is LNHDA and CDR2 is SQIVND (reference sequence). The CDR3 DNA sequence: TGTGCCAGTAACCCTCAACAGGGGAATCAGCCCCAGCATTTT. Its protein product is CASNPQQGNQPQHF.

The chain is built from TRBV9 and TRBJ1-2; D remains unclear. V lost 0 bases and J 7 bases, leaving 13 bases between the germline ends. This CDR3 has 14 residues. The germline V gene has CDR1 SGDLS and CDR2 YYNGEE. Here the CDR3 reads CASSVDGQDGGYTF. CDR3 nucleotide sequence: TGTGCCAGCAGCGTAGATGGCCAGGACGGTGGCTACACCTTC.

V gene TRBV7-2 combines with J gene TRBJ2-3; 7 nucleotides match TRBD1. The trim removed 5 bases at V and 2 bases at J, leaving 4 bases unmatched. Germline-derived CDR1 and CDR2 are SGHTA and FQGNSA. CDR3 length: 14 residues. In DNA form, the CDR3 reads TGTGCCAGCAGCCGTGACAGGGCCACAGATACGCAGTATTTT. It is translated as CASSRDRATDTQYF.

The V and J genes are TRBV7-9 and TRBJ1-1; D not certain. Germline lookup yields CDR1 SEHNR and CDR2 FQNEAQ (reference sequence). The CDR3 has 18 residues. The V and J ends lost 2 bases and 6 bases respectively, with 25 bases between them. CDR3 protein: CASSLMVFLAEWVPEAFF. CDR3 in DNA: TGTGCCAGCAGCTTAATGGTGTTTTTGGCTGAGTGGGTACCTGAAGCTTTCTTT.

Details on this clone: A read error may account for a junction end that differs from germline. The V call is TRBV7-7, the J call TRBJ2-7; D may be TRBD1 or TRBD2 (5 bases each). This CDR3 comprises 14 residues. The germline V gene encodes CDR1 SSHAT and CDR2 FNYEAQ (reference sequence). This CDR3 reads CASSPGRHSYEQYF. CDR3 bases: TGTGCTAGCAGCCCGGGACGGCACTCCTACGAGCAGTACTTC. The whole variable domain, remainder taken from reference TRBV7-7 and TRBJ2-7, is GAGVSQSPRYKVTKRGQDVTLRCDPISSHATLYWYQQALGQGPEFLTYFNYEAQPDKSGLPSDRFSAERPEGSISTLTIQRTEQRDSAMYRCASSPGRHSYEQYFGPGTRLTVT.

The rearrangement links TRBV7-2 to TRBJ2-7; perhaps TRBD2 as D (5 bases). V was clipped by 5 bases and J by 6 bases, with 14 bases between them. The CDR3 totals 13 residues. The germline CDR1 and CDR2 sequences are SGHTA and FQGNSA. The CDR3: CASSPQRTSEQYF. The CDR3 bases are TGTGCCAGCAGCCCACAGCGGACGTCCGAGCAGTACTTC.

The V and J genes are TRBV18 and TRBJ2-7; possibly TRBD1 or TRBD2 for D (5 bases each). This CDR3 contains 13 residues. Germline V gene data show CDR1 as KGHSH and CDR2 as LQKENI. V was shortened by 3 bases and J by 6 bases, with 12 bases between the two germline ends. CDR3 region: CASSPGPRREQYF. The CDR3 DNA is TGTGCCAGCTCACCGGGACCCCGACGCGAGCAGTACTTC.

The rearrangement links TRBV7-9 to TRBJ2-5, with D unclear. The J call may not be correct, given that the DNA end is closer to TRBJ2-7. Germline lookup yields CDR1 SEHNR and CDR2 FQNEAQ (reference sequence). The CDR3 is 12 amino acids. CDR3 nucleotides: TGTGCCAGCAGCCGGAGCTCCTACGAGCAGTACTTC. The encoded protein is CASSRSSYEQYF.

This clone was counted only a few times. The rearrangement links TRBV30 to TRBJ2-5, with D perhaps TRBD2 (7 bases). The germline gives CDR1 GTSNPN, CDR2 SVGIG (reference sequence). Trimming stripped 0 bases from V and 3 bases from J, with 11 bases between. The CDR3 spans 14 residues. The DNA of the CDR3 is TGTGCCTGGAGTGTTCGGGGGGCCAAAGAGACCCAGTACTTC. This sequence encodes CAWSVRGAKETQYF.

This sequence joins TRBV15 and TRBJ2-1; D tentatively reads TRBD1 or TRBD2 (6 bases each). The CDR3 runs to 15 residues. V was clipped by 8 bases and J by 4 bases, with 18 bases between them. Germline CDR1 reads LNHNV; CDR2 reads YYDKDF (reference sequence). The CDR3 is CATSGRRGVYNEQFF. The CDR3, as DNA: TGTGCCACCTCGGGGCGGAGGGGGGTATACAATGAGCAGTTCTTC. The variable domain in full, with the rest retrieved from reference TRBV15 and TRBJ2-1, is DAMVIQNPRYQVTQFGKPVTLSCSQTLNHNVMYWYQQKSSQAPKLLFHYYDKDFNNEADTPDNFQSRRPNTSFCFLDIRSPGLGDTAMYLCATSGRRGVYNEQFFGPGTRLTVL.

The chain has TRBV6-6 and TRBJ2-7; 7 nucleotides agree with TRBD2. Germline V lookup: CDR1 MNHNY, CDR2 SVGAGI (reference sequence). V shed 6 bases, J shed 3 bases, and the junction held 2 bases outside the gene matches. The CDR3 extends over 12 amino acids. The CDR3 here is CASSRGVYEQYF. The CDR3, as DNA: TGTGCCAGCAGCCGGGGGGTCTACGAGCAGTACTTC.

The chain uses TRBV7-9 and TRBJ2-2; D unresolved. In germline, CDR1 is SEHNR, CDR2 FQNEAQ (reference sequence). The CDR3 is made up of 17 amino acids. V was clipped by 5 bases and J by 2 bases, with 18 bases between them. CDR3 region: CASSPSFWAENTGELFF. Written as DNA, the CDR3 is TGTGCCAGCAGCCCGTCCTTTTGGGCAGAAAACACCGGGGAGCTGTTTTTT.

V is TRBV7-6 and J is TRBJ2-5; 7 bases fit TRBD2. CDR1 is SGHVS, CDR2 FNYEAQ, per germline. This CDR3 is built from 12 residues. V shed 4 bases and J 5 bases; nucleotides not matched to a gene: 1. This CDR3 is CASSWGGETQYF. The DNA for the CDR3 is TGTGCCAGCAGCTGGGGAGGGGAGACCCAGTACTTC.

The genes are TRBV18 and TRBJ1-2, with 7 bases that match TRBD1. The germline V gene encodes CDR1 KGHSH and CDR2 LQKENI. The CDR3 contains 13 residues. J gave up 7 bases and V 3 bases, and 5 bases lay outside the gene matches. The DNA of the CDR3 is TGTGCCAGCTCACCCGGACAGGCGGGTGGCTACACCTTC. Its protein is CASSPGQAGGYTF.

The chain couples TRBV9 to TRBJ2-3; D is undetermined. V dropped 4 bases and J dropped 2 bases, with 11 bases sitting between them. The CDR3 extends over 14 amino acids. Looked up from germline, CDR1 is SGDLS and CDR2 is YYNGEE. CDR3 nucleotide sequence: TGTGCCAGCAGCCCCCGGGCCACCACAGATACGCAGTATTTT. This gives the protein CASSPRATTDTQYF.